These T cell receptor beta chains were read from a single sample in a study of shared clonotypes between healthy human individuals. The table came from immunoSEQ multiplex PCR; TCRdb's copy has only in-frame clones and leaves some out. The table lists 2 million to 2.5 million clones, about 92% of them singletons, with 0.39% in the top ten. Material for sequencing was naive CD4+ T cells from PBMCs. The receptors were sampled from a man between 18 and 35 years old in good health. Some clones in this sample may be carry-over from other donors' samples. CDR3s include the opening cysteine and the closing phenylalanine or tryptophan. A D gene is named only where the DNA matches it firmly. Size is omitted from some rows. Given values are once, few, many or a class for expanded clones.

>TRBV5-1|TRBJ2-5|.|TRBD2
CASSLGSLAGGQETQYF
TGCGCCAGCAGCTTGGGCTCCCTAGCGGGAGGGCAAGAGACCCAGTACTTC
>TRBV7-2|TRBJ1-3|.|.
CASSLAQGPGNTIYF
TGTGCCAGCAGCTTAGCGCAGGGGCCGGGAAACACCATATATTTT
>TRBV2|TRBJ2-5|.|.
CASSGLVGRQETQYF
TGTGCCAGCAGTGGGTTGGTTGGGAGACAAGAGACCCAGTACTTC
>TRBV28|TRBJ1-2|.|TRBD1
CASSLTGQLNYGYTF
TGTGCCAGCAGTTTGACAGGGCAACTTAACTATGGCTACACCTTC
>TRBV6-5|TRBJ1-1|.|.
CASSYRGFWGDTEAFF
TGTGCCAGCAGTTACAGGGGTTTTTGGGGAGACACTGAAGCTTTCTTT
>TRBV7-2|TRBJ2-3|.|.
CASSARGGVADTQYF
TGTGCCAGCAGCGCGAGAGGGGGAGTGGCAGATACGCAGTATTTT
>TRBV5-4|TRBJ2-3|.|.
CASSFRDGTDTQYF
TGTGCCAGCAGCTTCAGAGACGGCACAGATACGCAGTATTTT
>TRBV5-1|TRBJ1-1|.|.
CASSLGHNSHTEAFF
TGCGCCAGCAGCTTGGGCCACAACTCTCACACTGAAGCTTTCTTT
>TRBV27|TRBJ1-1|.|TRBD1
CASTPSVRGRTEAFF
TGTGCCAGCACTCCCTCGGTCAGGGGGCGGACTGAAGCTTTCTTT
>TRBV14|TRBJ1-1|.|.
CASSQRRDPMNTEAFF
TGTGCCAGCAGCCAACGAAGGGATCCCATGAACACTGAAGCTTTCTTT
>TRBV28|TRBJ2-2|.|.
CAGLSGNTGELFF
TGTGCCGGCTTGAGCGGGAACACCGGGGAGCTGTTTTTT
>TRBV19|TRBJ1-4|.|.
CASSIGGIGEKLFF
TGTGCCAGTAGTATCGGCGGGATCGGTGAAAAACTGTTTTTT
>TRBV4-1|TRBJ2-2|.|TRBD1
CASSQGDSTGELFF
TGCGCCAGCAGCCAGGGGGACAGCACCGGGGAGCTGTTTTTT
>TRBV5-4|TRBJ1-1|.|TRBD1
CASSRLKTGWGTEAFF
TGTGCCAGCAGCCGCCTAAAGACAGGGTGGGGCACTGAAGCTTTCTTT
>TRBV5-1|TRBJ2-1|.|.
CASSRRDRYNEQFF
TGCGCCAGCAGCAGACGGGATCGATACAATGAGCAGTTCTTC
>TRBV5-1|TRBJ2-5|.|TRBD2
CASSLGLAGGVETQYF
TGCGCCAGCAGCTTGGGACTAGCGGGAGGGGTAGAGACCCAGTACTTC
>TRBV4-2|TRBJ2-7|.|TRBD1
CASSQTTGDGYEQYF
TGTGCCAGCAGCCAAACGACAGGGGACGGCTACGAGCAGTACTTC
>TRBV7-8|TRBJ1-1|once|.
CASSLGAGLTEAFF
TGTGCCAGCAGCTTAGGGGCAGGGCTGACTGAAGCTTTCTTT
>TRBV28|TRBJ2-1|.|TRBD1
CASSLFRQGVNNEQFF
TGTGCCAGCAGTTTATTCCGACAGGGGGTCAACAATGAGCAGTTCTTC
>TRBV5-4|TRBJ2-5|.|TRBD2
CASSRPGSGSRETQYF
TGTGCCAGCAGCCGACCGGGGAGCGGGAGTCGGGAGACCCAGTACTTC
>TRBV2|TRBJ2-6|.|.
CASTRRRTSGANVLTF
TGTGCCAGCACGAGAAGGCGGACCTCTGGGGCCAACGTCCTGACTTTC
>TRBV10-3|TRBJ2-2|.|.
CAINGQEGGELFF
TGTGCCATCAACGGACAGGAGGGCGGGGAGCTGTTTTTT
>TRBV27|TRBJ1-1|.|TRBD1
CASRYTGGAEAFF
TGTGCCAGCAGATATACAGGGGGGGCTGAAGCTTTCTTT
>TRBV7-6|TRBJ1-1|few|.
CASSLVGLGRPEAFF
TGTGCCAGCAGCTTAGTTGGGTTGGGGAGGCCTGAAGCTTTCTTT
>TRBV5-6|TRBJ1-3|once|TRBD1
CASSKDRGNTIYF
TGTGCCAGCAGCAAGGACAGGGGAAACACCATATATTTT
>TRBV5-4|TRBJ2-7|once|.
CASSLGGTSDYEQYF
TGTGCCAGCAGCTTGGGGGGGACCAGCGATTACGAGCAGTACTTC
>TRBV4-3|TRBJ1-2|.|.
CASSQTRWEYGYTF
TGCGCCAGCAGCCAAACCAGGTGGGAGTATGGCTACACCTTC
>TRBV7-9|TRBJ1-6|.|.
CASSIRRTATVDSPLHF
TGTGCCAGCAGCATCCGTCGGACGGCGACTGTGGATTCACCCCTCCACTTT
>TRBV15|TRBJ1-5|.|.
CATSRDLYRRRDSNQPQHF
TGTGCCACCAGCAGAGATTTGTACCGACGTAGAGATAGCAATCAGCCCCAGCATTTT
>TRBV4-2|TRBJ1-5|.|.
CASSQEESQPQHF
TGTGCCAGCAGCCAAGAAGAGAGCCAGCCCCAGCATTTT
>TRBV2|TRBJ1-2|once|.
CASSGNAGVGGYTF
TGTGCCAGCAGTGGTAACGCGGGGGTAGGTGGCTACACCTTC
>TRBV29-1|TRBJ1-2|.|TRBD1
CSREKGTGVRIVDGYTF
TGCAGCCGAGAAAAGGGGACAGGGGTAAGGATCGTTGATGGCTACACCTTC
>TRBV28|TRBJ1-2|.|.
CASSFLGVAHF
TGTGCCAGCAGTTTTCTTGGGGTGGCGCACTTC
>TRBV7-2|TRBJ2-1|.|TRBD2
CASSLSGTSGNEQFF
TGTGCCAGCAGCTTGAGTGGGACTAGCGGGAATGAGCAGTTCTTC
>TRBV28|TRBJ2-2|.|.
CASSTTGTPRPGELFF
TGTGCCAGCAGCACGACCGGGACACCTAGGCCCGGGGAGCTGTTTTTT
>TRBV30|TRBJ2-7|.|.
CAWSPAYEQYF
TGTGCCTGGAGCCCCGCCTACGAGCAGTACTTC
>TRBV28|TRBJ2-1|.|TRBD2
CASSRTSGRTYNEQFF
TGTGCCAGCAGTCGAACTAGCGGGAGGACCTACAATGAGCAGTTCTTC
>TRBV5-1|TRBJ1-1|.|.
CASSPIVSPNTEAFF
TGCGCCAGCAGCCCGATAGTTTCCCCGAACACTGAAGCTTTCTTT
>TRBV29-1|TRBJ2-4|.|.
CSVSRFWGAKNIQYF
TGCAGCGTTTCTAGGTTCTGGGGGGCCAAAAACATTCAGTACTTC
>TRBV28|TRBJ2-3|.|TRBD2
CATIAGTRTDTQYF
TGTGCCACAATAGCGGGAACCCGCACAGATACGCAGTATTTT
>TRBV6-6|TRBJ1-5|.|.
CASSPKGGSSNQPQHF
TGTGCCAGCAGCCCTAAGGGGGGGTCAAGCAATCAGCCCCAGCATTTT
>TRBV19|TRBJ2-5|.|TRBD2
CASSSLAGAETQYF
TGTGCCAGTAGTTCCCTAGCGGGAGCAGAGACCCAGTACTTC